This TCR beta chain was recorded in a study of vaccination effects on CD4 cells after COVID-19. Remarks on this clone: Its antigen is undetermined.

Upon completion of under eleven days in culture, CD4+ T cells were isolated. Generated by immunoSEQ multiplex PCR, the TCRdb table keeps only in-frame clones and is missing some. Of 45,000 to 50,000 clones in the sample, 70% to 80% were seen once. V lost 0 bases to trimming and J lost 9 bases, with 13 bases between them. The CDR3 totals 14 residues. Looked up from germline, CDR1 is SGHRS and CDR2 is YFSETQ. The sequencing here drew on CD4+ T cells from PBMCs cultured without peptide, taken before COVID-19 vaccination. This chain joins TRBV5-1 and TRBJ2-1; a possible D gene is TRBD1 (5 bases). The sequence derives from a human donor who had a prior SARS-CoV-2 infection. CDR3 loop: CASSLGVLRGEQFF. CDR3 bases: TGCGCCAGCAGCTTGGGCGTCTTAAGGGGTGAGCAGTTCTTC.